These T cell receptor beta chains were read from a single sample in a study of blood T cell repertoires in COVID-19. Only in-frame clones appear in the TCRdb table, and some are missing; sequencing was by immunoSEQ multiplex PCR. Among tens of thousands of clones listed, about nine tenths were seen once. The sequenced material came from peripheral blood. The receptors come from a woman aged 80 or over with acute or convalescent COVID-19. The CDR3 runs from the conserved cysteine through the conserved F or W. A D gene is named only where the DNA matches it firmly. Not every row has a clone size; where given, it reads once, few, many or a size class.

TRBJ2-2,-,TRBV13,TRBD2,TGTGCCAGCAGCTTAGAACTAGCGGTGAACACCGGGGAGCTGTTTTTT,CASSLELAVNTGELFF
TRBJ1-2,-,TRBV7-9,TRBD1,TGTGCCAGCAGCCTAGACAGGGTTGGTGGCTACACCTTC,CASSLDRVGGYTF
TRBJ2-2,-,TRBV18,-,TGTGCCAGCTCACTGTCGAACATTAACACCGGGGAGCTGTTTTTT,CASSLSNINTGELFF
TRBJ2-3,-,TRBV24-1,-,TGTGCCACCAGCGCGGCAGGGGCCACTACGCAGTATTTT,CATSAAGATTQYF
TRBJ2-2,-,TRBV7-2,-,TGTGCCAGCAGCTTAGCGGGGGGGCGGGGCACCGGGGAGCTGTTTTTT,CASSLAGGRGTGELFF
TRBJ2-2,-,TRBV5-4,TRBD2,TGTGCCAGCAGCTTGGGTAGCGGGGGGCTCACCGGGGAGCTGTTTTTT,CASSLGSGGLTGELFF
TRBJ1-1,-,TRBV19,TRBD1,TGTGCCAGTAGTATAGTAACAGGGGGCACTGAAGCTTTCTTT,CASSIVTGGTEAFF
TRBJ1-2,-,TRBV4-2,TRBD1,TGTGCCAGCAGCCCATCGGGGACAGTTAACTATGGCTACACCTTC,CASSPSGTVNYGYTF
TRBJ2-1,-,TRBV30,-,TGTGCCTGGAGTACGAATAGCGGCTACAATGAGCAGTTCTTC,CAWSTNSGYNEQFF
TRBJ2-3,-,TRBV5-1,-,TGCGCCAGCAGCGGATGGGACTCCCTCACAGATACGCAGTATTTT,CASSGWDSLTDTQYF
TRBJ2-7,-,TRBV6-6,-,TGTGCCAGCAGTTTAGAGCGCCTATCCTCCTACGAGCAGTACTTC,CASSLERLSSYEQYF
TRBJ1-1,-,TRBV13,TRBD1,TGTGCCAGCAGCTTAGGCCGAGGGACAGCGGGTGAAGCTTTCTTT,CASSLGRGTAGEAFF
TRBJ1-5,-,TRBV5-5,TRBD1,TGTGCCAGCAGCTCGACAGGGGGCAATCAGCCCCAGCATTTT,CASSSTGGNQPQHF
TRBJ2-2,-,TRBV2,-,TGTGCCAGCAGTGAACTCGCGGGATCGAAGAACACCGGGGAGCTGTTTTTT,CASSELAGSKNTGELFF
TRBJ2-2,-,TRBV9,-,TGTGCCAGCAGCGTAGCAGGGAACACCGGGGAGCTGTTTTTT,CASSVAGNTGELFF
TRBJ1-6,-,TRBV7-2,TRBD1,TGTGCCAGCAGCTTACGGGACAGTAGGAGCTCCTATAATTCACCCCTCCACTTT,CASSLRDSRSSYNSPLHF
TRBJ2-1,-,TRBV19,TRBD1,TGTGCCAGTAGTATACGGACAGGGATGGATGAGCAGTTCTTC,CASSIRTGMDEQFF
TRBJ2-2,-,TRBV6-1,TRBD2,TGTGCCAGCAGTGATTGGAGGGCGGGGGGCGGCACCGGGGAGCTGTTTTTT,CASSDWRAGGGTGELFF
TRBJ2-5,-,TRBV15,TRBD2,TGTGCCACCAGCACTGGAGGGAGGACTAGCGGAGAGACCCAGTACTTC,CATSTGGRTSGETQYF
TRBJ2-3,-,TRBV5-5,-,TGTGCCAGCAGCTTGTCCACTAGCACAGATACGCAGTATTTT,CASSLSTSTDTQYF
TRBJ2-7,few,TRBV5-1,TRBD2,TGCGCCAGCAGCTTAGGGCGGGGGAGCTCCTACGAGCAGTACTTC,CASSLGRGSSYEQYF
TRBJ2-2,-,TRBV6-5,-,TGTGCCAGCACCAAAACAGTAAACACCGGGGAGCTGTTTTTT,CASTKTVNTGELFF
TRBJ1-3,-,TRBV30,-,TGTGCCTGGAGTGGACACCTCTCTGGAAACACCATATATTTT,CAWSGHLSGNTIYF
TRBJ1-4,-,TRBV4-3,-,TGCGCCAGCAGCCAGGAAGGGAGATCGGAAAAACTGTTTTTT,CASSQEGRSEKLFF
TRBJ1-2,-,TRBV20-1,-,TGCAGTGCTAGTGAGATTCTCTACCAGGGAAATGGCTACACCTTC,CSASEILYQGNGYTF
TRBJ1-3,-,TRBV9,-,TGTGCCAGCAGCGTGACAGACGTCTTGGGAAACACCATATATTTT,CASSVTDVLGNTIYF
TRBJ2-5,-,TRBV5-1,-,TGCGCCAGCAGCTTGACAGCTGCCCAAGAGACCCAGTACTTC,CASSLTAAQETQYF
TRBJ2-3,-,TRBV28,TRBD2,TGTGCCAGCGTGGGACTAGGGGGAGGGCATACGCAGTATTTT,CASVGLGGGHTQYF
TRBJ2-6,-,TRBV18,-,TGTGCCAGCTCCCAACTCTTGGGGGCCAACGTCCTGACTTTC,CASSQLLGANVLTF